These 4 T cell receptor beta chains were all obtained from the same sample, sequenced in a study of blood T cell repertoires in COVID-19. Generated by immunoSEQ multiplex PCR, the TCRdb table keeps only in-frame clones and is missing some. The data hold roughly 24,000 clones, with roughly nine tenths observed a single time. Specimen: peripheral blood. These TCRs come from a woman aged 65 to 85 with active COVID-19.

V usage is TRBV19 and J usage is TRBJ2-6; possible D gene TRBD2, 7 bases. V was cut by 3 bases and J by 0 bases, with 9 bases left in between. The CDR3 totals 16 residues. The germline CDR1 and CDR2 sequences are LNHDA and SQIVND (reference sequence). CDR3 sequence (DNA): TGTGCCAGTAGTATCGGGGGGCGCTCTGGGGCCAACGTCCTGACTTTC. It translates to CASSIGGRSGANVLTF.

DNA for the CDR3: TGTGCCAGCAGCTTAGAACTAGCGACCACCCAGTACTTC. Its protein is CASSLELATTQYF. The V and J genes are TRBV7-9 and TRBJ2-5; TRBD2 matches at 7 bases. The germline V gene has CDR1 SEHNR and CDR2 FQNEAQ (reference sequence). The CDR3 spans 13 residues. Trimming cost V 1 base and J 8 bases; bases outside gene matches: 4.

This chain links TRBV5-1 with TRBJ2-7, with D perhaps TRBD2 (6 bases). Germline V gives CDR1 SGHRS, CDR2 YFSETQ. With 4 bases removed from V and 4 bases from J, the gap between germline ends came to 18 bases. CDR3 length equals 15 residues. CDR3 bases: TGCGCCAGCAGCCCCAGGGACTCGTTGGCGTACGAGCAGTACTTC. This translates into CASSPRDSLAYEQYF.

DNA for the CDR3: TGCGCCAGCAGCTACTGGACAGACACAAAGTTCTCTGGGGCCAACGTCCTGACTTTC. Protein: CASSYWTDTKFSGANVLTF. The chain combines TRBV5-1 with TRBJ2-6; a possible D gene is TRBD1 (6 bases). Germline lookup yields CDR1 SGHRS and CDR2 YFSETQ. Between the trimmed V and J ends, which lost 3 bases and 0 bases, there was a span of 19 bases. The CDR3 contains 19 residues.